What follows is one TCR beta chain and its context. The specificity of this receptor is unknown. No base quality information exists; no much larger clone differs at one position. The germline V gene (reference sequence) yields GTSNPN for CDR1 and SVGIG for CDR2. V sheds 2 bases and J sheds 14 bases, leaving 19 bases between their ends. Measured from the cysteine to the phenylalanine, the CDR3 is 14 residues long. The DNA shown is the 42-base CDR3, in frame from base 1. This sample stems from a study of T cell responses to AZD1222 COVID-19 vaccine listed by TCRdb under 2021. In terms of the full investigation: AZD1222 recipients whose second dose came at about 4 weeks and those whose second dose came at about 12 weeks were combined into one group, since spike-specific TCR depth and breadth did not differ between the two schedules. TCR sequencing was performed for 230 to 250 trial participants, of whom 200 to 220 were given two doses of AZD1222 and around 26 were given two doses of MenACWY control vaccine. Trial participants were enrolled into age subgroups of 18-55, 56-69 and 70-plus years, which contained about 150, 27 and 61 TCR-sequenced participants, respectively. Results and caveats for the whole study, not just this receptor: No day 14 peak-response samples were available, so repertoires were characterized only after the peak T cell response. A significant rise in spike-specific TCR breadth and depth was observed after two AZD1222 doses relative to day 0 and relative to MenACWY recipients. Epitopes outside the regions mutated in the B.1.351 and B.1.1.7 variants were reportedly recognized by nearly half of the unique spike-specific TCRs. In the small 56-69-year group, the increase in depth fell short of significance, most likely because of low power. Conclusions about previously exposed vaccinees were limited because only six or seven AZD1222 recipients were SARS-CoV-2 seropositive at baseline. Vaccine-associated CD4 TCRs spanned the whole spike protein, with dominant responses in regions 160-218 and 743-854. Participants were mostly white British and included more females than males, and it was suggested by the authors that clonal diversity may have been underestimated.

Explained via the paper, the time point label denotes: baseline before first vaccination. Vaccinee samples were obtained from the UK trials COV001 and COV002, which included a single-blind randomized controlled phase 2/3 trial of AZD1222 (ChAdOx1 nCoV-19) in healthy adults. Trial participant PBMC samples were collected at day 0 and day 28 after the second dose for TCRbeta chain sequencing. The CDR3 regions of human TCRbeta chains were analyzed by immunosequencing. The study's own analysis went as follows. TCRs in the repertoires were matched against a reference library of SARS-CoV-2-specific TCRs that had been generated with the MIRA antigen-specificity platform. Breadth was defined as the fraction of unique TCRs that were SARS-CoV-2-associated. Depth was defined as the fraction of total T cells that were SARS-CoV-2-associated. Using the MIRA data, every spike-specific TCR was mapped to the spike region that the TCR reacted to and assigned to either a CD4 or a CD8 class. Log10-transformed breadth and depth values were compared by one-way ANOVA with Sidak's multiple comparisons tests. This immuneACCESS table, as held by TCRdb, lists in-frame sequences with V and J called but not all clones. Of the missing ones, under half trace to an unresolved V gene in checked studies; the others have no known cause. V, J and clone size were drawn from that table, and D and trimming were deduced from the DNA. The table for this sample lists approximately 140,000 clones; roughly nine tenths of them were counted only once. The ten largest clones add up to more than 1.2% of the sample.

Sequencing used peripheral blood, obtained on day 0 of AZD1222 vaccination. Recombination connected TRBV30 to TRBJ1-6, with the D gene not clear enough to name. The clonotype originates from an adult in good health. Read as DNA, the sequence is TGTGCCTGGAGTTTCCGGACGGACTATCTAGCCCTCCACTTT. Its coded protein is CAWSFRTDYLALHF.